This T cell receptor beta chain was found in a study of Graves' ophthalmopathy and Graves' hyperthyroidism. Germline V gene sequence: CDR1 MNHEY, CDR2 SVGAGI. This CDR3 contains 15 residues. Trimming removed 5 bases from V and 0 bases from J, with 13 bases in between. Ophthalmopathy donors were characterized by moderate-to-severe activity, CAS of at least 3, NOSPECS of at least 4, and duration under 3 months. The PBMCs were taken from about 10 ml of fresh peripheral blood. This clonotype occurred many times. TCR beta CDR3 amplification used RNA transcripts. An initial RT-PCR round employing HTBI primers preceded a second-round multiplex PCR. TCRdb reprocessed the multiplex PCR reads with MiXCR, giving one entry per CDR3 protein. The table has about 400,000 distinct CDR3 sequences, about a sixth seen once.

The sequence was obtained from a woman aged 18-30 years with Graves' ophthalmopathy. The chain recombines TRBV6-5 with TRBJ1-1; a possible D gene is TRBD1 (5 bases). The sequenced sample consisted of peripheral blood. CDR3 region: CASSRTPTMNTEAFF. The CDR3 DNA sequence: TGTGCCAGCAGTAGGACACCGACCATGAACACTGAAGCTTTCTTT.